A single sample gave rise to the 5 T cell receptor beta chains below, sequenced in a study of T cell responses to AZD1222 COVID-19 vaccine. The table came from immunoSEQ multiplex PCR; TCRdb's copy has only in-frame clones and leaves some out. The sample holds about 86,000 clones, around 90% seen once. Here the sequenced sample was peripheral blood, taken on day 0 of AZD1222 vaccination. These receptor sequences come from an adult in good health.

The chain uses TRBV6-1 and TRBJ1-3; no firm D call. Germline values: CDR1 MNHNS, CDR2 SASEGT. V dropped 3 bases and J dropped 0 bases, with 9 bases sitting between them. The CDR3 length is 15 residues. CDR3 amino acids: CASSESDGSGNTIYF. CDR3 coding DNA: TGTGCCAGCAGTGAGTCAGATGGCTCTGGAAACACCATATATTTT.

V gene TRBV5-5 combines with J gene TRBJ1-6; D is uncertain. From germline, CDR1 is SGHKS and CDR2 YYEKEE (reference sequence). The CDR3 totals 16 residues. The V gene lost 4 bases and the J gene lost 7 bases, with 18 bases spanning the gap. The DNA of the CDR3 is TGTGCCAGCAGCCCGCTTACCGGAGAGCGGAATTCACCCCTCCACTTT. As protein: CASSPLTGERNSPLHF.

The rearrangement uses TRBV4-2 and TRBJ1-3; D gene uncertain. Trimming removed 1 base from V and 1 base from J, with 11 bases in between. CDR3 length: 16 amino acids. Germline V gene data show CDR1 as LGHNA and CDR2 as YNFKEQ. CDR3 sequence: CASSQAIDSSGNTIYF. Here the CDR3 DNA reads TGTGCCAGCAGCCAAGCTATCGACTCGTCTGGAAACACCATATATTTT.

The rearrangement links TRBV6-5 to TRBJ1-5; D possibly corresponds to TRBD1 (6 bases). Trimming took off 2 bases at V and 7 bases at J, with 12 bases between the two ends. CDR3 size: 14 residues. CDR1 and CDR2 from the germline V gene are MNHEY and SVGAGI. CDR3 coding DNA: TGTGCCAGCAGTTACGAGGGGGATCGGCAGCCCCAGCATTTT. This gives the protein CASSYEGDRQPQHF.

The chain employs TRBV6-5 and TRBJ1-6, with TRBD1 matching 7 bases. The germline V gene has CDR1 MNHEY and CDR2 SVGAGI. The CDR3 totals 15 residues. V dropped 0 bases and J dropped 7; count of bases not matched to a gene: 3. CDR3 coding DNA: TGTGCCAGCAGTTACTCCCCCAGGGGGAATTCACCCCTCCACTTT. Translating gives CASSYSPRGNSPLHF.